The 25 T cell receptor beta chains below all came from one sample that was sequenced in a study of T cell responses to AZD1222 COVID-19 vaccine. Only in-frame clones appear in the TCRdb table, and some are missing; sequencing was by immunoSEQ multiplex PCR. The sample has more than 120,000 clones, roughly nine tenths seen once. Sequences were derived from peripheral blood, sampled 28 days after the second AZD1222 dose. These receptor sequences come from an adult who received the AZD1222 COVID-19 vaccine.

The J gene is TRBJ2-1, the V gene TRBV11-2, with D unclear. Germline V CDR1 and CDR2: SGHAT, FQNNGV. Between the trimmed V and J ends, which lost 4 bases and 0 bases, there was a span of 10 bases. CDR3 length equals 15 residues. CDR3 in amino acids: CASSSPRSSYNEQFF. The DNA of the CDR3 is TGTGCCAGCAGCTCGCCCCGTAGCTCCTACAATGAGCAGTTCTTC.

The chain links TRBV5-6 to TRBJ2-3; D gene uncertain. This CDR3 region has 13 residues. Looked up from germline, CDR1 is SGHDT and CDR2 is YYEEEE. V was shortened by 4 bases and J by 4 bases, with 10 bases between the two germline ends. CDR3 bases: TGTGCCAGCAGCCCTCGAATCGCAGATACGCAGTATTTT. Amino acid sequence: CASSPRIADTQYF.

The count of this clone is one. CDR3 loop: CATSRRGTGELFF. CDR3 nucleotide sequence: TGTGCCACCAGCAGACGCGGGACCGGGGAGCTGTTTTTT. V is TRBV15 and J is TRBJ2-2; D might be TRBD2 (5 bases). V was pared by 2 bases and J by 5 bases, with 6 bases between. Germline-derived CDR1 and CDR2 are LNHNV and YYDKDF (reference sequence). The CDR3 runs 13 residues.

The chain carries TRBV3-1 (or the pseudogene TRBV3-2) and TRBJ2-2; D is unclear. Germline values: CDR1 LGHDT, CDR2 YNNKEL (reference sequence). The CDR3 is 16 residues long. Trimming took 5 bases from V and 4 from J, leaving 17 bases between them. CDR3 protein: CASSYRARALTGELFF. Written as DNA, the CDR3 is TGTGCCAGCAGCTATAGGGCCCGGGCGCTCACCGGGGAGCTGTTTTTT.

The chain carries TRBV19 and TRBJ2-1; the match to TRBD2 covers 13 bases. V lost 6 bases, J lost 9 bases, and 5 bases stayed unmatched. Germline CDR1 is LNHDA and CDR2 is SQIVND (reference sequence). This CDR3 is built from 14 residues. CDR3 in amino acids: CASRTSGRACEQFF. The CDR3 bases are TGTGCCAGTAGAACTAGCGGGAGGGCCTGTGAGCAGTTCTTC. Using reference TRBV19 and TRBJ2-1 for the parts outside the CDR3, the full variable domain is DGGITQSPKYLFRKEGQNVTLSCEQNLNHDAMYWYRQDPGQGLRLIYYSQIVNDFQKGDIAEGYSVSREKKESFPLTVTSAQKNPTAFYLCASRTSGRACEQFFGPGTRLTVL.

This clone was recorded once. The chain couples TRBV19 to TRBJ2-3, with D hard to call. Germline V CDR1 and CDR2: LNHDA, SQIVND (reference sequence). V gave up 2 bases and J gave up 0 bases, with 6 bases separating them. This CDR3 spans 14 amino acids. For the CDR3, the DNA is TGTGCCAGTAGTATACAGCTCAGCACAGATACGCAGTATTTT. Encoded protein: CASSIQLSTDTQYF.

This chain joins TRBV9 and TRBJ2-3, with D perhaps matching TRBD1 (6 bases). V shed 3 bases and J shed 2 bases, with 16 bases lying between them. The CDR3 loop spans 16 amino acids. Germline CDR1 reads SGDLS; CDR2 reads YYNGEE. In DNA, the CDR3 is TGTGCCAGCAGCGCGGATTTCCGGGACAACACAGATACGCAGTATTTT. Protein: CASSADFRDNTDTQYF.

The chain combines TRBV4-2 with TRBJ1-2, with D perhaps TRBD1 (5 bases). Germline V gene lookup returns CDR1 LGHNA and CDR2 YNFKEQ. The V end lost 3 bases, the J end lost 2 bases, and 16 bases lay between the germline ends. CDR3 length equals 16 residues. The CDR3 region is CASSQSLIQANYGYTF. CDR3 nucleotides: TGTGCCAGCAGCCAGAGTTTAATACAGGCCAACTATGGCTACACCTTC.

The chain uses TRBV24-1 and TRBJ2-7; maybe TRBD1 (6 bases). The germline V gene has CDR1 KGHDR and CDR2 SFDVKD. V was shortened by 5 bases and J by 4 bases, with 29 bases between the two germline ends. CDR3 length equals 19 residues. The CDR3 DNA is TGTGCCACCAGTGCAGCACTATTCAGTCCGGGACATGTGATTTACGAGCAGTACTTC. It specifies CATSAALFSPGHVIYEQYF.

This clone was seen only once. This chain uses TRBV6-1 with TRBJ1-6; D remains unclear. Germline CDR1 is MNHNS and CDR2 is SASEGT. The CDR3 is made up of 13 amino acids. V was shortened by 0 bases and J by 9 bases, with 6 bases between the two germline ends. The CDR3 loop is CASSEALRSPLHF. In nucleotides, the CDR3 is TGTGCCAGCAGTGAAGCGCTTCGTTCACCCCTCCACTTT.

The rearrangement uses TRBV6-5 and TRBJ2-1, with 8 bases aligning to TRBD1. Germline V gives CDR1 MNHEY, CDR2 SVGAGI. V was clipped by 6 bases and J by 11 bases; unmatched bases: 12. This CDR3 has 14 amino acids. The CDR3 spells CASSPGQAVGKQFF. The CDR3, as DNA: TGTGCCAGCAGCCCGGGACAGGCGGTTGGGAAGCAGTTCTTC.

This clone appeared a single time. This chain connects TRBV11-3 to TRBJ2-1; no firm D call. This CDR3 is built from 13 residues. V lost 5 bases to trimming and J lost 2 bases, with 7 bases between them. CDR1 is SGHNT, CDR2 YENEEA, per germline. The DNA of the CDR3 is TGTGCCAGCAGCCGAGACCCCTACAATGAGCAGTTCTTC. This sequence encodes CASSRDPYNEQFF.

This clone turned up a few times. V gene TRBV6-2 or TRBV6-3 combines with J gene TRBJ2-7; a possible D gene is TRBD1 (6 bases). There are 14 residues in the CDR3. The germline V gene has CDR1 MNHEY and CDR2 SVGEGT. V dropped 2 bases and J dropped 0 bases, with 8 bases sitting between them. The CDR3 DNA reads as TGTGCCAGCAGTTACGGACAGAGCTCCTACGAGCAGTACGTC. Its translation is CASSYGQSSYEQYV.

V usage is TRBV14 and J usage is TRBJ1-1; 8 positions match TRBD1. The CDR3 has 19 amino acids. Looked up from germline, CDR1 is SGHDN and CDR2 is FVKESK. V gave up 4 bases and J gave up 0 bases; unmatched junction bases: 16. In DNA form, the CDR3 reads TGTGCCAGCAGCCTCGCCTGGAGTCAGGGGGCGCGTTTGAACACTGAAGCTTTCTTT. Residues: CASSLAWSQGARLNTEAFF.

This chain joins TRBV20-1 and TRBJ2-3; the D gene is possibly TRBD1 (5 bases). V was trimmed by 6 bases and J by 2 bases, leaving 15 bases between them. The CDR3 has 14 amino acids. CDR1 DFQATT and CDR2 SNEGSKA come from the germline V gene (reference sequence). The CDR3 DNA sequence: TGCAGTGCGAGTGGACACTGGGTCACAGATACGCAGTATTTT. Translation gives CSASGHWVTDTQYF.

This chain's CDR3 is CASSLYLGSTDTQYF. The CDR3 DNA follows: TGTGCCAGCAGCTTGTATTTGGGGAGCACAGATACGCAGTATTTT. The rearrangement links TRBV5-5 to TRBJ2-3; D is undetermined. Trimming removed 1 base from V and 0 bases from J, with 9 bases in between. In germline, CDR1 is SGHKS, CDR2 YYEKEE (reference sequence). This CDR3 is built from 15 residues.

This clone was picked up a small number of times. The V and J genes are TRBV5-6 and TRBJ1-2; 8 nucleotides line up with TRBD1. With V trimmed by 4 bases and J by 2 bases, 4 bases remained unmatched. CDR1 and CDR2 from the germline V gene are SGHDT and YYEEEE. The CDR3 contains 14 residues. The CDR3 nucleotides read TGTGCCAGCAGCCTACAGGGGGTGAACTATGGCTACACCTTC. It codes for CASSLQGVNYGYTF.

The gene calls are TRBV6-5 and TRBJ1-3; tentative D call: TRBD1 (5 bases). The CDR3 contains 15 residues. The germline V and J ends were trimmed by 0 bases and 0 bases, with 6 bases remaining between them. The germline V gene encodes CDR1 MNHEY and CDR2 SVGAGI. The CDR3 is CASSYSGGSGNTIYF. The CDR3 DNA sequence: TGTGCCAGCAGTTACTCGGGGGGCTCTGGAAACACCATATATTTT.

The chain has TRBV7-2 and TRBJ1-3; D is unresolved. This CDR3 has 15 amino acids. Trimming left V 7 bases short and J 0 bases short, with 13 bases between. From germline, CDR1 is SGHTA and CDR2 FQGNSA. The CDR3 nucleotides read TGTGCCAGCACCCTACCGGGGAACTCTGGAAACACCATATATTTT. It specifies CASTLPGNSGNTIYF. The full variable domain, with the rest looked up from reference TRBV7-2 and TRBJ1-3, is GAGVSQSPSNKVTEKGKDVELRCDPISGHTALYWYRQSLGQGLEFLIYFQGNSAPDKSGLPSDRFSAERTGGSVSTLTIQRTQQEDSAVYLCASTLPGNSGNTIYFGEGSWLTVV.

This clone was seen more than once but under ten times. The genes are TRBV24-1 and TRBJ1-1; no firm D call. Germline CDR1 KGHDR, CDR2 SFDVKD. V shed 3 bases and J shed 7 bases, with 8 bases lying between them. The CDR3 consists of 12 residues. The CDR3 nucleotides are TGTGCCACCAGTGATCCCCAAAGTGAAGCTTTCTTT. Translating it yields CATSDPQSEAFF.

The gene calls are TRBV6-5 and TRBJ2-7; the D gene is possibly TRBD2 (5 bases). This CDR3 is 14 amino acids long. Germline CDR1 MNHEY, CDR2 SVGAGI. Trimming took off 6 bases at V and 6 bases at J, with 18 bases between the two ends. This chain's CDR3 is CASSPSREHVEQYV. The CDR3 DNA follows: TGTGCCAGCAGCCCCAGCCGGGAACACGTCGAGCAGTACGTC.

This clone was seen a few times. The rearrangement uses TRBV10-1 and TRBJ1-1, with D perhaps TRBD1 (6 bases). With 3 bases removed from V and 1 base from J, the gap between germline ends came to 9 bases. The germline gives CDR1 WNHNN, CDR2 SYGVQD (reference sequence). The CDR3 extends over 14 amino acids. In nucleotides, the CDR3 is TGCGCCAGCAGTGAAGCAGGGGCGAACACTGAAGCTTTCTTT. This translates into CASSEAGANTEAFF.

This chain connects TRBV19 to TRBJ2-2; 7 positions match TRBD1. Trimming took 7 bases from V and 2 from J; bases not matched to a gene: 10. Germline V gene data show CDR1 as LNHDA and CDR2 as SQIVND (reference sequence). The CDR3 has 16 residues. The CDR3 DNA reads TGTGCCAGTAAGCCCCGACAGGGAGTAAACACCGGGGAGCTGTTTTTT. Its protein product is CASKPRQGVNTGELFF.

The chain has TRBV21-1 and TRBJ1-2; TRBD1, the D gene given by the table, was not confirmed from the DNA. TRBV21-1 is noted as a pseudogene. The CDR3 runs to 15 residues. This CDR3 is CASSTRQGYRVGYTF. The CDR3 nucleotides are TGTGCCAGCAGCACTCGGCAGGGGTATCGAGTTGGCTACACCTTC.

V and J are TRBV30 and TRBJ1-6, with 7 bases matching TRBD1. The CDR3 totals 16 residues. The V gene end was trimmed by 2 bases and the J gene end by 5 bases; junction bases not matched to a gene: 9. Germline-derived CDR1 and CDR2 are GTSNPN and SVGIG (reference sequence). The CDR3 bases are TGTGCCTGGAGTCCCTTACCGACAGGGAATAATTCACCCCTCCACTTT. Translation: CAWSPLPTGNNSPLHF.